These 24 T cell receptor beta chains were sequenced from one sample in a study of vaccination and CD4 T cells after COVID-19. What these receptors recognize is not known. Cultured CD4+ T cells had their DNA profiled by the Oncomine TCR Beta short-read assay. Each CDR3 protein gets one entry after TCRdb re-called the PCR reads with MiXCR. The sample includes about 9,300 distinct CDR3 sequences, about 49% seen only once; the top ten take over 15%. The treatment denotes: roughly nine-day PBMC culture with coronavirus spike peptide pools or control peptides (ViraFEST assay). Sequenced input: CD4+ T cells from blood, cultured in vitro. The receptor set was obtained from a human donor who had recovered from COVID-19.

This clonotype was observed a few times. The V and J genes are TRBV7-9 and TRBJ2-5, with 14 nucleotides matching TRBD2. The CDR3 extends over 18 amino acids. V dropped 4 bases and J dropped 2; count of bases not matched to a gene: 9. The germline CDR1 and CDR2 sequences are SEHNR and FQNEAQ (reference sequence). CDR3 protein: CASSSWTSGGLAQETQYF. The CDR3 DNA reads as TGTGCCAGCAGCTCGTGGACTAGCGGGGGGTTGGCGCAAGAGACCCAGTACTTC.

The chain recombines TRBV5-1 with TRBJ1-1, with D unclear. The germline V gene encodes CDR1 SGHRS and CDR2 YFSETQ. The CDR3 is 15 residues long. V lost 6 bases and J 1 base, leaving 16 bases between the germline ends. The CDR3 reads CASMKATAPNTEAFF. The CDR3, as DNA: TGCGCCAGCATGAAAGCGACGGCGCCGAACACTGAAGCTTTCTTT.

This CDR3 is CASSPRWDRLSNQPQHF. The CDR3 region has the DNA TGTGCCAGCAGCCCCCGCTGGGACAGGTTGAGCAATCAGCCCCAGCATTTT. This chain joins TRBV27 and TRBJ1-5, with 8 bases identical to TRBD1. Germline CDR1 reads MNHEY; CDR2 reads SMNVEV (reference sequence). The V segment lost 6 bases and the J segment 1 base; nucleotides outside the gene matches: 11. CDR3 length equals 17 residues.

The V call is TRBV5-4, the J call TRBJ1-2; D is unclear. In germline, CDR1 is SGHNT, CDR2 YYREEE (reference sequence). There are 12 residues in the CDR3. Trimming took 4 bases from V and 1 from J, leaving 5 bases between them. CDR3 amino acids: CASSGGNYGYTF. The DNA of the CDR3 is TGTGCCAGCAGCGGAGGTAACTATGGCTACACCTTC.

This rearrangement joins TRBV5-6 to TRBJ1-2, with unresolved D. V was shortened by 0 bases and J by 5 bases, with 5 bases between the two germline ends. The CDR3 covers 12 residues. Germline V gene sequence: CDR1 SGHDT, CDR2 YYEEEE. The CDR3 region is CASSLADYGYTF. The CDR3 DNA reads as TGTGCCAGCAGCTTGGCGGATTATGGCTACACCTTC.

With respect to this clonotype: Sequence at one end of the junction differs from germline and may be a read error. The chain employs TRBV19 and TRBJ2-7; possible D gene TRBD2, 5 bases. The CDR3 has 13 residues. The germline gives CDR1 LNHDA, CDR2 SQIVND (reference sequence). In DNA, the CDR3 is TGTGCCAGTAGTTTAGATCCCCCGGGAGAGCAGTACTTC. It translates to CASSLDPPGEQYF.

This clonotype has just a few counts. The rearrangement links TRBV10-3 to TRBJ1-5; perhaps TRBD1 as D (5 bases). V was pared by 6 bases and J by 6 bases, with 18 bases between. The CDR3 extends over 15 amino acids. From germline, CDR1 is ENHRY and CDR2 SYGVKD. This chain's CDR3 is CAISPGRGGGQPQHF. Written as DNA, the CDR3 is TGTGCCATCAGCCCGGGGCGGGGGGGTGGTCAGCCCCAGCATTTT.

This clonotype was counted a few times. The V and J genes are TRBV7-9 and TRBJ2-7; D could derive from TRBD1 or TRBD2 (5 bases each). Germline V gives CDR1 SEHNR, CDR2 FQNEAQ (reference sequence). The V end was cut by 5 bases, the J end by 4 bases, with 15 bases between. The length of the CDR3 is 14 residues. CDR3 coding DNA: TGTGCCAGCAGCCCAAGCGGCAGGGAATACGAGCAGTACTTC. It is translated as CASSPSGREYEQYF. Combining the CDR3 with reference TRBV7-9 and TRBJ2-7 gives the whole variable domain DTGVSQNPRHKITKRGQNVTFRCDPISEHNRLYWYRQTLGQGPEFLTYFQNEAQLEKSRLLSDRFSAERPKGSFSTLEIQRTEQGDSAMYLCASSPSGREYEQYFGPGTRLTVT.

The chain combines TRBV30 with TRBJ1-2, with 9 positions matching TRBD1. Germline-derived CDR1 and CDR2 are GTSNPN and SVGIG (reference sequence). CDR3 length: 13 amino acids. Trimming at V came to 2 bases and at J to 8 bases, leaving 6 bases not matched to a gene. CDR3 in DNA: TGTGCCTGGAGTCTTGGACAGGGGTCCGGCTACACCTTC. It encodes CAWSLGQGSGYTF.

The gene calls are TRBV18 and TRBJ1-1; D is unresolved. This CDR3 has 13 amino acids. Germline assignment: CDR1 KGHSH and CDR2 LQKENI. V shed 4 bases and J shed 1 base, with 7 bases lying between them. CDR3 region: CASSRSGNTEAFF. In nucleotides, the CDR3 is TGTGCCAGCTCACGCAGTGGGAACACTGAAGCTTTCTTT.

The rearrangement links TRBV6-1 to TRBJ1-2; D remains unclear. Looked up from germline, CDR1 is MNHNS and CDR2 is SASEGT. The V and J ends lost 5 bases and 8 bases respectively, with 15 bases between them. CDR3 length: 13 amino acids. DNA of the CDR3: TGTGCCAGCAGTCGGGATCCCTCCAGCGGCTACACCTTC. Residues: CASSRDPSSGYTF.

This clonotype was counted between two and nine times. This CDR3 is CASSLAQGDGYTF. The CDR3 nucleotides are TGTGCCAGCAGCTTAGCCCAGGGAGACGGCTACACCTTC. The chain has TRBV7-9 and TRBJ1-2, with D tentatively TRBD1 (5 bases). The V end lost 0 bases, the J end lost 8 bases, and 10 bases lay between the germline ends. The CDR3 contains 13 residues. Per germline, CDR1 SEHNR and CDR2 FQNEAQ (reference sequence).

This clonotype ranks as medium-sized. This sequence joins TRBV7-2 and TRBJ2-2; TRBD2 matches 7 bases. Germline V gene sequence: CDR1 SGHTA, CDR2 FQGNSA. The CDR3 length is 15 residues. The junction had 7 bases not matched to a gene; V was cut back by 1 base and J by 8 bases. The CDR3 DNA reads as TGTGCCAGCAGCTTAGGACTAGGGAGGGCGGGGGAGCTGTTTTTT. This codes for CASSLGLGRAGELFF.

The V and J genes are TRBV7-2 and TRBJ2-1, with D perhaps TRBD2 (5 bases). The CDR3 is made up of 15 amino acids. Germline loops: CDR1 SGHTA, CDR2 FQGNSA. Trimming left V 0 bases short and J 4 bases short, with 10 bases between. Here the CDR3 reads CASSLATGWYNEQFF. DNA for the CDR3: TGTGCCAGCAGCTTAGCCACGGGATGGTACAATGAGCAGTTCTTC. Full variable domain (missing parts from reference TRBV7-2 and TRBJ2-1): GAGVSQSPSNKVTEKGKDVELRCDPISGHTALYWYRQSLGQGLEFLIYFQGNSAPDKSGLPSDRFSAERTGGSVSTLTIQRTQQEDSAVYLCASSLATGWYNEQFFGPGTRLTVL.

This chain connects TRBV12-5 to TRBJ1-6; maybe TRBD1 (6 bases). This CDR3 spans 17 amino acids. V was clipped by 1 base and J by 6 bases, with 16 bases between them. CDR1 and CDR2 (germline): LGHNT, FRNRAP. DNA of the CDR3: TGTGCTAGTGGTTTGGCGGGCCTAGGGGGAGGTAATTCACCCCTCCACTTT. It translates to CASGLAGLGGGNSPLHF.

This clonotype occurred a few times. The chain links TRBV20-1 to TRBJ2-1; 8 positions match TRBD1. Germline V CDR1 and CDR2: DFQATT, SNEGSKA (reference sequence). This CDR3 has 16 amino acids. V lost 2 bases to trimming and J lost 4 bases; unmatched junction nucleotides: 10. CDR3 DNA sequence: TGCAGTGCTAGAATGGGACAGGCCGACGGATACAATGAGCAGTTCTTC. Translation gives CSARMGQADGYNEQFF.

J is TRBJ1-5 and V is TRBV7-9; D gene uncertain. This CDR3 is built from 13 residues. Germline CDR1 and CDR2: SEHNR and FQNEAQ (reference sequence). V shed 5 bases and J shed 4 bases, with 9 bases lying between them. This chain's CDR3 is CASSPGTNQPQHF. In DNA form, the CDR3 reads TGTGCCAGCAGCCCGGGAACAAATCAGCCCCAGCATTTT.

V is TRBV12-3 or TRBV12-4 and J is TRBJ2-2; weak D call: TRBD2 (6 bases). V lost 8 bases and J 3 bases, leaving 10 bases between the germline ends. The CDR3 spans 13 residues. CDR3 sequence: CASRWGDTGELFF. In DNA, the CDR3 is TGTGCCAGCCGCTGGGGGGACACCGGGGAGCTGTTTTTT.

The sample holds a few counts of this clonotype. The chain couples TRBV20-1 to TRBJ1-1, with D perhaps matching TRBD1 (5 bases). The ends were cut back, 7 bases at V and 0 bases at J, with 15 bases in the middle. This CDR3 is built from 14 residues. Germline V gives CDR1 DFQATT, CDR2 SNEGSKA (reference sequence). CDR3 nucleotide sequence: TGCAGTGTAACGGGACGGGGACTGAACACTGAAGCTTTCTTT. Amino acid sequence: CSVTGRGLNTEAFF.

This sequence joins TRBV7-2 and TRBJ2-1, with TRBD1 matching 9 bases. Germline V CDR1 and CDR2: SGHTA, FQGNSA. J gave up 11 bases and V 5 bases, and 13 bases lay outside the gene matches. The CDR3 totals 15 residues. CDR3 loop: CASSRTGTGKMKQFF. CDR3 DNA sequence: TGTGCCAGCAGCCGCACCGGGACAGGGAAAATGAAGCAGTTCTTC.

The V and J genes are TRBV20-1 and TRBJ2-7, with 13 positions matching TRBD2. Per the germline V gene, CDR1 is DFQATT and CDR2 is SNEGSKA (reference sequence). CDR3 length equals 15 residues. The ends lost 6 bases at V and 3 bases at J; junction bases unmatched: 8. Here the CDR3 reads CSAARGTSGNYEQYF. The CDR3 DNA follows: TGCAGTGCGGCAAGAGGGACTAGCGGGAACTACGAGCAGTACTTC.

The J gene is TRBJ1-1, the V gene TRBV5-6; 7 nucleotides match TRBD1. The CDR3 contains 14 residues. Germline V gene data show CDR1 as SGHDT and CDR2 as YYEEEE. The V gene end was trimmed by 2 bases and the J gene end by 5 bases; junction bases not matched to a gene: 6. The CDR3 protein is CASSFIRGRTEAFF. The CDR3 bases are TGTGCCAGCAGCTTCATCAGGGGGAGGACTGAAGCTTTCTTT.

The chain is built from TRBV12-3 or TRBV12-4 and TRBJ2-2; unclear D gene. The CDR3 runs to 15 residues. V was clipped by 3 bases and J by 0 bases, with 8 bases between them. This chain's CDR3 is CASSFAQTNTGELFF. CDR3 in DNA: TGTGCCAGCAGTTTCGCCCAAACGAACACCGGGGAGCTGTTTTTT.

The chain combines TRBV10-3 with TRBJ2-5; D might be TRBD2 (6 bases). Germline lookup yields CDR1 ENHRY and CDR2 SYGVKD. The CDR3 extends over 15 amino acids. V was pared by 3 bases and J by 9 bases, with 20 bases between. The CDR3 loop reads CAISDQNLGRGSQYF. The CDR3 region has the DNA TGTGCCATCAGTGACCAAAACTTGGGTCGGGGGTCCCAGTACTTC.